Included here is one T cell receptor beta chain sequence, with context. Its antigen remains unknown. Produced via immunoSEQ multiplex PCR; TCRdb's table is partial and in-frame only. The repertoire holds roughly 9,000 clones, with about four fifths as singletons. This sample stems from a study of T cell clonotyping in hematopoietic cell transplantation. General study points: Without cell sorting, CD4 versus CD8 contributions remain unresolved. At the given depth, recipient repertoires were over 95% de novo clonotypes. After transplant, recipient diversity fell while pathologically expanded clonotypes grew through day 180.

The junction had 10 bases not matched to a gene; V was cut back by 3 bases and J by 7 bases. This CDR3 spans 15 amino acids. CDR1 is SGHTA, CDR2 FQGNSA, per germline. The TCR originated in a male patient aged 55 to 69 who had an allogeneic stem cell transplant from an unrelated donor, so the T cells may come from the graft donor. Some clones in this sample may be carry-over from other donors' samples. Source: PBMCs, taken at the time of graft-versus-host disease after allogeneic stem cell transplant. The V call is TRBV7-2, the J call TRBJ1-2; 8 bases fit TRBD1. In DNA form, the CDR3 reads TGTGCCAGCAGCTTGGCCGGACAGGGCATGGGTGGCTACACCTTC. Amino acid sequence: CASSLAGQGMGGYTF. Full variable domain (outside the CDR3, taken from reference TRBV7-2 and TRBJ1-2): GAGVSQSPSNKVTEKGKDVELRCDPISGHTALYWYRQSLGQGLEFLIYFQGNSAPDKSGLPSDRFSAERTGGSVSTLTIQRTQQEDSAVYLCASSLAGQGMGGYTFGSGTRLTVV.